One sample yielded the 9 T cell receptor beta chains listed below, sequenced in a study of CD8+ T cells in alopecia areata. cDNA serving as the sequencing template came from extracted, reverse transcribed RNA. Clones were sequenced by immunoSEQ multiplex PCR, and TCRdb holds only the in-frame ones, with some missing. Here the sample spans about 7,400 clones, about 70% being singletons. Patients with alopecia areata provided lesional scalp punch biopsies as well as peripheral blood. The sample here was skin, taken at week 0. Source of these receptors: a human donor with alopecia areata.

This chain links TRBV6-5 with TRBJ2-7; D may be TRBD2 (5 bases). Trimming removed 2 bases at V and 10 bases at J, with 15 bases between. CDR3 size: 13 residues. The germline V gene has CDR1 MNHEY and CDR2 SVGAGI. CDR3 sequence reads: CASSYPGLEIQYF. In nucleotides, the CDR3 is TGTGCCAGCAGTTACCCGGGATTAGAGATACAGTACTTC.

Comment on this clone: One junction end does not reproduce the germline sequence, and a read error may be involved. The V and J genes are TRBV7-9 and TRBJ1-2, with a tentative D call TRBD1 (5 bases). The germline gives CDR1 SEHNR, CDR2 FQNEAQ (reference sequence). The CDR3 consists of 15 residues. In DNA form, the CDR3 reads TGTGCCAGCAGCGTAGCAGGGAGGTCGAACTATGGCTACACCTTC. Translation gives CASSVAGRSNYGYTF.

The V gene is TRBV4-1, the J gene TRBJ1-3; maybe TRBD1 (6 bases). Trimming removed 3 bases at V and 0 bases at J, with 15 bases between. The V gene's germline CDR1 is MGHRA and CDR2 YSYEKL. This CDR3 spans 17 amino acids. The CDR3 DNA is TGCGCCAGCAGCCAGGGAGGACAGCTATTCTCTGGAAACACCATATATTTT. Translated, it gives CASSQGGQLFSGNTIYF.

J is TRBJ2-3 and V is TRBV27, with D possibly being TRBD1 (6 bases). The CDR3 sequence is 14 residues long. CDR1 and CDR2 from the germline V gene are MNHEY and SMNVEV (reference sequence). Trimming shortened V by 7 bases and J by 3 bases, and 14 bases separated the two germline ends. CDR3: CASTKPGVTDTQYF. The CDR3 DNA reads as TGTGCCAGCACCAAACCAGGGGTTACAGATACGCAGTATTTT.

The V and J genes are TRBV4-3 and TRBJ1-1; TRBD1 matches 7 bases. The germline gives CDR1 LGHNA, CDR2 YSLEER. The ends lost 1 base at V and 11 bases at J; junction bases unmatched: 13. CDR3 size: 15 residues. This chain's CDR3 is CASSQGDREGVRAFF. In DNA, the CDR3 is TGCGCCAGCAGCCAAGGTGACAGGGAAGGTGTGAGGGCTTTCTTT.

CDR3 nucleotide sequence: TGTGCCTGGAGACAGGGATACTCTGGAAACACCATATATTTT. As protein: CAWRQGYSGNTIYF. The V call is TRBV30, the J call TRBJ1-3; TRBD1 is a possible D gene (6 bases). The CDR3 runs to 14 residues. CDR1 is GTSNPN and CDR2 is SVGIG in the germline V gene (reference sequence). Trimming removed 3 bases at V and 0 bases at J, with 9 bases between.

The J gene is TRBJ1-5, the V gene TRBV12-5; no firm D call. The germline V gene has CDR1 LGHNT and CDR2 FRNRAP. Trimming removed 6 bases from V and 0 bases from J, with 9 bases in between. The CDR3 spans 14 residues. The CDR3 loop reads CASGVDGSNQPQHF. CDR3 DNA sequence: TGTGCTAGTGGGGTCGACGGTAGCAATCAGCCCCAGCATTTT.

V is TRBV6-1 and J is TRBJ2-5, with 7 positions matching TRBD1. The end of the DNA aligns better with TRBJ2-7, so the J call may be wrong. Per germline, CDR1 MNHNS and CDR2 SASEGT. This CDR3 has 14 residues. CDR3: CASTPRQGRYEQYF. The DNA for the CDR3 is TGTGCCAGCACTCCTCGACAGGGACGCTACGAGCAGTACTTC.

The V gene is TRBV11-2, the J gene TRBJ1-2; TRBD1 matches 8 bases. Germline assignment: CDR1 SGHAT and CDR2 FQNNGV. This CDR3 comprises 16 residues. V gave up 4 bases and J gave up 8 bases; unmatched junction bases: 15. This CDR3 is CASSSLIQRTGSGYTF. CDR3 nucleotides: TGTGCCAGCAGCTCCCTAATACAGAGGACAGGGAGCGGCTACACCTTC.